The entry below describes one T cell receptor (beta chain). This sample was included in a study of control samples from healthy donors and cancer patients. Produced via immunoSEQ multiplex PCR; TCRdb's table is partial and in-frame only. The data contain 70,000 to 75,000 clones, roughly 87% of them singletons. The germline CDR1 and CDR2 sequences are MNHEY and SMNVEV (reference sequence). Losses at the gene ends were 5 bases for V and 2 bases for J; bases not matched to a gene: 12. This CDR3 is built from 17 residues. V usage is TRBV27 and J usage is TRBJ2-5; TRBD1 matches 9 bases. Material for sequencing was blood. The receptor was isolated from a woman aged 45-65 years in good health. The CDR3 DNA follows: TGTGCCAGCAGTATAGGACAGGGGATTTTTGCGCAAGAGACCCAGTACTTC. Translation gives CASSIGQGIFAQETQYF.